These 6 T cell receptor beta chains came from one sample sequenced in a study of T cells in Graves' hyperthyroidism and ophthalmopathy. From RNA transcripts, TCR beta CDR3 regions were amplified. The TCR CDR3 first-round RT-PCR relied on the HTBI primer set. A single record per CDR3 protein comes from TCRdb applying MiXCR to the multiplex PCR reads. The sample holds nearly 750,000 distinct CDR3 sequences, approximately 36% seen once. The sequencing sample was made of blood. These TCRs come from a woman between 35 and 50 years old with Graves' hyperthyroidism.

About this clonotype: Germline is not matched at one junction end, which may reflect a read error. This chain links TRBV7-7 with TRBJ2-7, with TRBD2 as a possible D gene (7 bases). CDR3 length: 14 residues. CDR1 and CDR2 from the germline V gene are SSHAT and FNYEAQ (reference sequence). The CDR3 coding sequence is TGTGCTAGCAGCTTAGACGGGGGGCTCTACGAGCAGTACTTC. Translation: CASSLDGGLYEQYF.

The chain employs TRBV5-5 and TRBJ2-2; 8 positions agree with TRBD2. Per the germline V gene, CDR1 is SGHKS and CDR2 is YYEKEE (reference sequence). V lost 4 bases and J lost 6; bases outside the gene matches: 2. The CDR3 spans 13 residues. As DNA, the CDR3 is TGTGCCAGCAGCCGGGGGGGCCCCGGGGAGCTGTTTTTT. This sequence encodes CASSRGGPGELFF.

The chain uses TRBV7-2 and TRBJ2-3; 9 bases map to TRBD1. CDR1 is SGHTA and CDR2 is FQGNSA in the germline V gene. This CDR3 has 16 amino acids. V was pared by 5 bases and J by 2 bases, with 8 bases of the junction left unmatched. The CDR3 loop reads CASSLRTGEPTDTQYF. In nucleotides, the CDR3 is TGTGCCAGCAGCCTGCGGACAGGGGAACCCACAGATACGCAGTATTTT.

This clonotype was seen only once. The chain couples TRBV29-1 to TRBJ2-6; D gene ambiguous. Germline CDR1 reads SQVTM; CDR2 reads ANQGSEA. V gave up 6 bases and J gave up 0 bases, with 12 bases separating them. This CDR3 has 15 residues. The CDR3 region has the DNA TGCAGCGTCGCACTCCCGGGCTCTGGGGCCAACGTCCTGACTTTC. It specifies CSVALPGSGANVLTF. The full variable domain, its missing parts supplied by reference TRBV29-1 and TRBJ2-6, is SAVISQKPSRDICQRGTSLTIQCQVDSQVTMMFWYRQQPGQSLTLIATANQGSEATYESGFVIDKFPISRPNLTFSTLTVSNMSPEDSSIYLCSVALPGSGANVLTFGAGSRLTVL.

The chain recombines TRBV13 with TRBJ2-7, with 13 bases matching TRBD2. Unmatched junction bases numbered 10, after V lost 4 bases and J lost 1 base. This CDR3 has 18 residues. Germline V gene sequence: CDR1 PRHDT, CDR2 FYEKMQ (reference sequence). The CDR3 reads CASSSSPGTSGASYEQYF. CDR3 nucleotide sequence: TGTGCCAGCAGCTCCTCCCCGGGGACTAGCGGGGCTTCCTACGAGCAGTACTTC.

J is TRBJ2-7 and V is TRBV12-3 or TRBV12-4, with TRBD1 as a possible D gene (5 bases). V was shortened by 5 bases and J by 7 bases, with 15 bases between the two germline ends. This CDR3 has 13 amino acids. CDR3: CASSPATAGEQYF. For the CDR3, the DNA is TGTGCCAGCAGTCCCGCGACAGCTGGAGAGCAGTACTTC.